This T cell receptor beta chain is drawn from a study of blood T cell repertoires in COVID-19. Across the whole study: The cDNA or gDNA used as material had been derived from T cells, B-cell-depleted T cells, or PBMCs.

Sequenced by immunoSEQ multiplex PCR; TCRdb stores in-frame clones only, minus some. The table has about 98,000 clones, 81% seen once. This CDR3 is built from 13 residues. The V end was cut by 0 bases, the J end by 5 bases, with 7 bases between. Germline V gene data show CDR1 as MGHRA and CDR2 as YSYEKL. What was sequenced was peripheral blood. The receptor was derived from a woman aged 80 or over with acute or convalescent COVID-19. This sequence joins TRBV4-1 and TRBJ1-1; D unclear. CDR3 coding DNA: TGCGCCAGCAGCCAAGATTCGGGGACTGAAGCTTTCTTT. It codes for CASSQDSGTEAFF.